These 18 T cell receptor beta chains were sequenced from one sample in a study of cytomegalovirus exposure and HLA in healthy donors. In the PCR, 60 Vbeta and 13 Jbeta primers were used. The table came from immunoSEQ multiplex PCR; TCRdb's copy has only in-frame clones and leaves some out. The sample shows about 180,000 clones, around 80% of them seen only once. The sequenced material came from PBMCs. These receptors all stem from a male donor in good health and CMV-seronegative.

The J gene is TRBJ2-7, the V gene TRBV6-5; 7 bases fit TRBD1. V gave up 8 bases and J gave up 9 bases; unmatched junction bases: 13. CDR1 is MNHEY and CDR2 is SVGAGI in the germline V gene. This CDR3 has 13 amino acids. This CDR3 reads CASRDRAIERQYF. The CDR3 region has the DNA TGTGCCAGCCGAGACAGGGCCATCGAGAGGCAGTACTTC.

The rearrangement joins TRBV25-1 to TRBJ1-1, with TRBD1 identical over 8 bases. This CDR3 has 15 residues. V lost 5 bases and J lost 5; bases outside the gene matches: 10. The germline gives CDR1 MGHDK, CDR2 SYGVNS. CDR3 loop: CASSRTGWGPTEAFF. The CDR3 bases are TGTGCCAGCAGTCGGACAGGGTGGGGGCCAACTGAAGCTTTCTTT.

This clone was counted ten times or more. The CDR3 sequence is CASSQEEGQGSQHF. DNA for the CDR3: TGCGCCAGCAGCCAAGAAGAGGGACAGGGATCTCAGCATTTT. This rearrangement joins TRBV4-3 to TRBJ1-5, with TRBD1 matching over 9 bases. This CDR3 spans 14 amino acids. Trimming at V came to 0 bases and at J to 13 bases, leaving 7 bases not matched to a gene. Germline V gene sequence: CDR1 LGHNA, CDR2 YSLEER.

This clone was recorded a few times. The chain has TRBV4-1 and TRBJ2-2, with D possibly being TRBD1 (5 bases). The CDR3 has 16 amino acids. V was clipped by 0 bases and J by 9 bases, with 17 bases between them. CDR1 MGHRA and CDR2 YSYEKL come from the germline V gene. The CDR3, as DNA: TGCGCCAGCAGCCAAGAAGAGACAGAGGCATCGAGGGAGCTGTTTTTT. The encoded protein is CASSQEETEASRELFF.

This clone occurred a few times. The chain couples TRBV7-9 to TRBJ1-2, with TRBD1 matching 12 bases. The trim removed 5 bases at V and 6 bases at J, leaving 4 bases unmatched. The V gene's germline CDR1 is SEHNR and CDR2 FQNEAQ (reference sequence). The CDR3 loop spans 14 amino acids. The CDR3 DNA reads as TGTGCCAGCAGCACGGGACAGGGGGCGCATGGCTACACCTTC. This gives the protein CASSTGQGAHGYTF.

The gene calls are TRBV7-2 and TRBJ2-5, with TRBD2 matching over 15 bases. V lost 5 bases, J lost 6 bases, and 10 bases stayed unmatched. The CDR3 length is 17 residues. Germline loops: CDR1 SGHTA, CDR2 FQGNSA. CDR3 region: CASSRMGTSGRRQTQYF. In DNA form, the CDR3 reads TGTGCCAGCAGCCGAATGGGGACTAGCGGGAGGAGGCAGACCCAGTACTTC.

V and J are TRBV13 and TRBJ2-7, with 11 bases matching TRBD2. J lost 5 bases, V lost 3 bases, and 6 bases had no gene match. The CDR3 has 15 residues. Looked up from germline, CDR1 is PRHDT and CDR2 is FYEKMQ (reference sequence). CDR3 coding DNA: TGTGCCAGCAGCTTCGAACTAGCGGGAGTCGACGAGCAGTACTTC. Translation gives CASSFELAGVDEQYF.

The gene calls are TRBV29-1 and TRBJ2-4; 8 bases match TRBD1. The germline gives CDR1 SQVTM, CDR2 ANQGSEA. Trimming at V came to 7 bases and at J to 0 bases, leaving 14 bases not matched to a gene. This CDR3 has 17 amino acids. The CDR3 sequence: CSAIGAGTGVAKNIQYF. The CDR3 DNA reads TGCAGCGCCATCGGGGCCGGGACAGGAGTAGCCAAAAACATTCAGTACTTC.

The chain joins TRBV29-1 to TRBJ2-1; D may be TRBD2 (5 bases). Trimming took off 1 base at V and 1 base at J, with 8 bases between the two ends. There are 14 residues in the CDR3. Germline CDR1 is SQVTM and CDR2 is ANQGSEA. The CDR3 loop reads CSVEVQRSYNEQFF. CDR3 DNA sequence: TGCAGCGTTGAAGTCCAGCGGTCCTACAATGAGCAGTTCTTC.

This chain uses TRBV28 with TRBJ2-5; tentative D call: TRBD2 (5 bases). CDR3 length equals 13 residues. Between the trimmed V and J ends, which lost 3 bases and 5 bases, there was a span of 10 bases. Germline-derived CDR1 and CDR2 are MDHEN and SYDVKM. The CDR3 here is CASSLPGSETQYF. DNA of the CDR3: TGTGCCAGCAGTTTGCCGGGGTCGGAGACCCAGTACTTC. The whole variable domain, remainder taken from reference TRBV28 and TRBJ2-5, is DVKVTQSSRYLVKRTGEKVFLECVQDMDHENMFWYRQDPGLGLRLIYFSYDVKMKEKGDIPEGYSVSREKKERFSLILESASTNQTSMYLCASSLPGSETQYFGPGTRLLVL.

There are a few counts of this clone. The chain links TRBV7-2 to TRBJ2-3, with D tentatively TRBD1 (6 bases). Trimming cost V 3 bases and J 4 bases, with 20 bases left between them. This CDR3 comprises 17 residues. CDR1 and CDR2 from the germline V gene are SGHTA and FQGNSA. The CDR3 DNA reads TGTGCCAGCAGCTTCACCATACAGGGAGCCCGGCCAGATACGCAGTATTTT. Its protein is CASSFTIQGARPDTQYF.

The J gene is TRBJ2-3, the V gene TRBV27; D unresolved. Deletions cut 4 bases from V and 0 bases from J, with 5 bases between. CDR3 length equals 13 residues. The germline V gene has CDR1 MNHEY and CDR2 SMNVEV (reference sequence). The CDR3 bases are TGTGCCAGCAGTTCTATCAGCACAGATACGCAGTATTTT. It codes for CASSSISTDTQYF.

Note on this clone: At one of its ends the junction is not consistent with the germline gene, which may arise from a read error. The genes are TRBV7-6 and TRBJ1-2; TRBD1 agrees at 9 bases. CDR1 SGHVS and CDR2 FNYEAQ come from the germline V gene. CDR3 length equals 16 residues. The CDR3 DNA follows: TGTGCCAGCAGTTTAGCACCGGGACAGGGTTTGTCTGGCTACACCTTC. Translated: CASSLAPGQGLSGYTF. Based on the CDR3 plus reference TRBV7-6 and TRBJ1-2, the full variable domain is GAGVSQSPRYKVTKRGQDVALRCDPISGHVSLYWYRQALGQGPEFLTYFNYEAQQDKSGLPNDRFSAERPEGSISTLTIQRTEQRDSAMYRCASSLAPGQGLSGYTFGSGTRLTVV.

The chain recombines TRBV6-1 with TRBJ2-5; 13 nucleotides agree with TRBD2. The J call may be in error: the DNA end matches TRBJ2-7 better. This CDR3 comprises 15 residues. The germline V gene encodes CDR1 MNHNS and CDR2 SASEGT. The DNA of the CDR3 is TGTGCCAGCAGTGAGGGACTAGCGGGACTCTACGAGCAGTACTTC. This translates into CASSEGLAGLYEQYF.

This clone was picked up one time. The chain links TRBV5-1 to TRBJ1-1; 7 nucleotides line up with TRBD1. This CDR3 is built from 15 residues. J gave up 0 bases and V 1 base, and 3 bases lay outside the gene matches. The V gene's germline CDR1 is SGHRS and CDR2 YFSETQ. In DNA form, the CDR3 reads TGCGCCAGCAGCTTGACAGGGGTTTTGAACACTGAAGCTTTCTTT. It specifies CASSLTGVLNTEAFF.

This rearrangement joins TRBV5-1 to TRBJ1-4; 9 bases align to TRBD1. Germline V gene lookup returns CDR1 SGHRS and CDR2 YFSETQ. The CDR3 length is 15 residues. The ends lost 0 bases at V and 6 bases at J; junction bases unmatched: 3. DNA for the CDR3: TGCGCCAGCAGCTTGGACAGGGGGCCGGATGAAAAACTGTTTTTT. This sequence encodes CASSLDRGPDEKLFF.

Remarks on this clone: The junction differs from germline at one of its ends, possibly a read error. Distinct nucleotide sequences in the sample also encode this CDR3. CDR3 coding DNA: TGCGCCAGCAGTTTGGAGGGTTCGACGGGGGATCAGCCCCAGCATTTT. It is translated as CASSLEGSTGDQPQHF. The genes are TRBV5-1 and TRBJ1-5, with D perhaps TRBD1 (5 bases). Germline V CDR1 and CDR2: SGHRS, YFSETQ. This CDR3 contains 16 residues.

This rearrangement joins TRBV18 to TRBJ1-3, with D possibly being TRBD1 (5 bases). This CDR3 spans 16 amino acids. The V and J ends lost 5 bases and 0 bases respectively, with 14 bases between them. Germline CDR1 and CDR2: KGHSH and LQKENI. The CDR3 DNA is TGTGCCAGCTCAACAAAGACAGCGAGCTCTGGAAACACCATATATTTT. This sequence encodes CASSTKTASSGNTIYF.